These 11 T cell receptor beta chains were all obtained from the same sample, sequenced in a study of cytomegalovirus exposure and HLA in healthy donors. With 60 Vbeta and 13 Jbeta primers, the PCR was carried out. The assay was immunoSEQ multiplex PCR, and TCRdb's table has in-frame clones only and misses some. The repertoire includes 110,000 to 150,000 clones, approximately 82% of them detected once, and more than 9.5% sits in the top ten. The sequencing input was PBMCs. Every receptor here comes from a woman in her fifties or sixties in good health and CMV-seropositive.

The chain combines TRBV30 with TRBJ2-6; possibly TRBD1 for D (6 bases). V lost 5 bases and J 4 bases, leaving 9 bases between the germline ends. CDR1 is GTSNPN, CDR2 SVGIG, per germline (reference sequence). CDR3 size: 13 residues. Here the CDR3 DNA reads TGTGCCTGGGGGCAGGGGGGGGCCAACGTCCTGACTTTC. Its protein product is CAWGQGGANVLTF.

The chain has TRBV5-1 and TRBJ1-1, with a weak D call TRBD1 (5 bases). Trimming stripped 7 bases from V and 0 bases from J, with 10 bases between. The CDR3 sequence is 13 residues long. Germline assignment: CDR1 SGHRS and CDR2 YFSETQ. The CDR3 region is CASRLGLNTEAFF. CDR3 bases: TGCGCCAGCCGTCTGGGGCTGAACACTGAAGCTTTCTTT.

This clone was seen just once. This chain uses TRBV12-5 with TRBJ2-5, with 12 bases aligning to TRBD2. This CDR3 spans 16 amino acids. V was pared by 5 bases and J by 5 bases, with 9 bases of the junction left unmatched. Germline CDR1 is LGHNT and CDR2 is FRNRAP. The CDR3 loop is CASGTTTSGSYETQYF. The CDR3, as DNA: TGTGCTAGTGGTACCACGACTAGCGGGAGTTATGAGACCCAGTACTTC.

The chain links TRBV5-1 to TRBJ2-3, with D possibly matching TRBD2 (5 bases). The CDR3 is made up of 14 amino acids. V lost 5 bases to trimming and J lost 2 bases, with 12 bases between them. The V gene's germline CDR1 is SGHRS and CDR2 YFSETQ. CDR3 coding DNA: TGCGCCAGCAGGCGAGCGGAGCACACAGATACGCAGTATTTT. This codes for CASRRAEHTDTQYF.

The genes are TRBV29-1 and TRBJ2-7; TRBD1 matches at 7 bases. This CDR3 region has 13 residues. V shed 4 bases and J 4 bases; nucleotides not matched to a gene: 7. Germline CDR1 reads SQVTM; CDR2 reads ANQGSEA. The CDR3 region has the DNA TGCAGCGTTGCCGGGGACAGCCCTTACGAGCAGTACTTC. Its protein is CSVAGDSPYEQYF.

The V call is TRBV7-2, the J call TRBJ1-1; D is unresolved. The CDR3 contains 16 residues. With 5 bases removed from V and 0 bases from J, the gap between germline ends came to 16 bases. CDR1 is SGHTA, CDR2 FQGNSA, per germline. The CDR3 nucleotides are TGTGCCAGCAGCCCCAGTCCCGCCACGCTGAACACTGAAGCTTTCTTT. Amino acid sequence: CASSPSPATLNTEAFF.

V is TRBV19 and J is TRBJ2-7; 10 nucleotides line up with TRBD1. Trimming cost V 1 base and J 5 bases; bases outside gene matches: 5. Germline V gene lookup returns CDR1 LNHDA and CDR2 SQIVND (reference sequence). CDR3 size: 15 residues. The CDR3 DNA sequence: TGTGCCAGTAGTATAGGTCGGGACAGGGGCCACGAGCAGTACTTC. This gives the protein CASSIGRDRGHEQYF.

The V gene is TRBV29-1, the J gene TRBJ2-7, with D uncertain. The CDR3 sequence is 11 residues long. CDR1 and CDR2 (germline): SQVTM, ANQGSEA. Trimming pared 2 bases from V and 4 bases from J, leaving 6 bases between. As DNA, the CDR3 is TGCAGCGTTGAAAACGGTTACGAGCAGTACTTC. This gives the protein CSVENGYEQYF.

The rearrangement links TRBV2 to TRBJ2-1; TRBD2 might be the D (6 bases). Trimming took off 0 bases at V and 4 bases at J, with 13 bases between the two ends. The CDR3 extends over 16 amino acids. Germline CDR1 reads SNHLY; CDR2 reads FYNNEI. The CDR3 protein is CASSEAWSSGYNEQFF. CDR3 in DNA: TGTGCCAGCAGTGAAGCGTGGAGTAGCGGATACAATGAGCAGTTCTTC.

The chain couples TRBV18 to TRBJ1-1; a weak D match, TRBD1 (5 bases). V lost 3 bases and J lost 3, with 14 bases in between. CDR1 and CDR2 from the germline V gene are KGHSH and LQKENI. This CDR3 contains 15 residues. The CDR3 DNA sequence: TGTGCCAGCTCACCCTGGCAGGGAAGGGACACTGAAGCTTTCTTT. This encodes CASSPWQGRDTEAFF.

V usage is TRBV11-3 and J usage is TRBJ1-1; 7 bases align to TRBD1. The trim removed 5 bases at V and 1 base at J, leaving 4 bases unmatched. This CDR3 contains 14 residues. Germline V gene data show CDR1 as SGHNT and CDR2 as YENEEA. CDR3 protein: CASSAGQPNTEAFF. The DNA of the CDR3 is TGTGCCAGCAGCGCGGGACAGCCGAACACTGAAGCTTTCTTT.